This note documents a single TCR beta chain sequence. Its antigen is not known. This CDR3 spans 14 amino acids. V was pared by 7 bases and J by 6 bases, with 13 bases between. Per the germline V gene, CDR1 is LNHDA and CDR2 is SQIVND (reference sequence). The sample is drawn from a study of cytomegalovirus exposure and HLA in healthy donors. Study-level points and caveats: Analyzed later, most CMV-associated TCR beta chains appeared HLA-restricted. What a later analysis reportedly showed was that an Asian-associated ancestry cluster had fewer N-insertions than the approximately 700-donor mean. A later analysis linked a missense variant in DCLRE1C to the trimming of TCR beta V and J genes.

In the PCR, 60 Vbeta and 13 Jbeta primers were used. Assay: immunoSEQ multiplex PCR; the TCRdb copy retains only in-frame clones and omits some. The sample shows 150,000 to 200,000 clones, 80% to 90% of them seen only once. V gene TRBV19 combines with J gene TRBJ1-6; TRBD1 might be the D (5 bases). Sequences were obtained from PBMCs. This TCR came from a girl aged 10-17 years in good health and CMV-seropositive. The CDR3 sequence is CASIPTGFNSPLHF. The CDR3 DNA sequence: TGTGCCAGTATCCCAACAGGATTTAATTCACCCCTCCACTTT.